This is a list of T cell receptor beta chains from one sample in a study of shared clonotypes between healthy human individuals. Produced via immunoSEQ multiplex PCR; TCRdb's table is partial and in-frame only. The sample records 2 million to 2.5 million clones, approximately 94% being singletons. The material sequenced was naive CD4+ T cells sorted from blood. The receptors come from a man between 18 and 29 years old in good health. Both conserved end residues are part of each CDR3. D genes are given only for firm matches. A row's size may be missing; if present it is once, few, many or a size class.

J gene | D gene | V gene | clone size | CDR3 DNA | CDR3 protein
TRBJ1-5 | . | TRBV28 | . | TGTGCCAGCAGTCCATCAAGGGTGGGACAGCCCCAGCATTTT | CASSPSRVGQPQHF
TRBJ2-5 | TRBD1 | TRBV10-3 | . | TGTGCCATCAGTGAGTCGGGACAGTTCAGCCAAGAGACCCAGTACTTC | CAISESGQFSQETQYF
TRBJ1-4 | TRBD1 | TRBV6-1 | . | TGTGCCAGCAACTTACAGGGGGACAATGAAAAACTGTTTTTT | CASNLQGDNEKLFF
TRBJ1-1 | TRBD1 | TRBV10-3 | . | TGTGCCATCAGCACAGGGGGCTCTGAAGCTTTCTTT | CAISTGGSEAFF
TRBJ2-2 | . | TRBV7-8 | once | TGTGCCAGCAGCTTAGCGTTGGGGGAGCTGTTTTTT | CASSLALGELFF
TRBJ2-7 | . | TRBV14 | . | TGTGCCAGCAGCCTGAACCCCCACTTAGGGAACTACGAGCAGTACTTC | CASSLNPHLGNYEQYF
TRBJ1-2 | . | TRBV5-1 | . | TGCGCCAGCAGCTTAACAGGGCTTAGAGGGAACTATGGCTACACCTTC | CASSLTGLRGNYGYTF
TRBJ2-6 | . | TRBV7-2 | . | TGTGCCAGCAGCTTAGGAGGGTCGGCTGGGGTCAACGTCCTGACTTTC | CASSLGGSAGVNVLTF
TRBJ2-7 | TRBD1 | TRBV2 | once | TGTGCCAGCAGTGGACAGGGCCTGGGGTACGAGCAGTACTTC | CASSGQGLGYEQYF
TRBJ2-7 | . | TRBV7-9 | . | TGTGCCAGCAGCTCGTCGGACAGTCTAACCTACGAGCAGTACTTC | CASSSSDSLTYEQYF